This T cell receptor (beta chain) is drawn from a study of CD8+ T cells in alopecia areata. Points from the study as a whole: Scalp clonality and expanded CD8+ clones among the top 100 showed significant decreases with tofacitinib.

The V and J ends lost 2 bases and 0 bases respectively, with 11 bases between them. The CDR3 length is 16 residues. Germline CDR1 and CDR2: MNHEY and SVGAGI. Extraction and reverse transcription of RNA yielded cDNA as the sequencing template. Libraries were prepared by immunoSEQ multiplex PCR; TCRdb keeps only in-frame clonotypes and omits some of them. Of 150,000 to 200,000 clones in the sample, around 49% were seen once. About this clone itself: Its target is unknown.

Treatment of the sample: oral pan-JAK inhibitor, 5-10 mg twice daily. The clonotype comes from a human donor with alopecia areata. V gene TRBV6-5 combines with J gene TRBJ2-1; D not resolved. Sequencing was performed on CD8+ T cells sorted from blood, taken around week 54, from a patient treated with tofacitinib. In nucleotides, the CDR3 is TGTGCCAGCAGTTACCGAGAAGGGCTCTCCTACAATGAGCAGTTCTTC. This encodes CASSYREGLSYNEQFF.